These 9 T cell receptor beta chains came from one sample sequenced in a study of tumor and adjacent non-tumor tissue in lung cancer. A modified ARM-PCR protocol with three rounds of nested PCR amplified TCRbeta. TCRdb redid the calling of the multiplex PCR reads with MiXCR, one entry per CDR3 protein. The sample yields 60,000 or so distinct CDR3 sequences, around two thirds seen once. No cell sorting was done before RNA was extracted from the tissue. More than 3 cm separated this lung sample from the edge of the tumor. Material for sequencing was distant non-tumor lung tissue. These receptor sequences come from a man between 65 and 85 years old with non-small cell lung cancer.

Comments on this clonotype: Germline is not matched at one junction end, which may reflect a read error. The V gene is TRBV29-1, the J gene TRBJ1-1, with 9 bases fitting TRBD1. CDR3 length: 13 amino acids. CDR1 SQVTM and CDR2 ANQGSEA come from the germline V gene. CDR3 sequence reads: CGVAGQGAPEAFF. The CDR3 nucleotides read TGCGGCGTTGCGGGACAGGGAGCTCCAGAAGCTTTCTTT. Based on the CDR3 plus reference TRBV29-1 and TRBJ1-1, the full variable domain is SAVISQKPSRDICQRGTSLTIQCQVDSQVTMMFWYRQQPGQSLTLIATANQGSEATYESGFVIDKFPISRPNLTFSTLTVSNMSPEDSSIYLCGVAGQGAPEAFFGQGTRLTVV.

This clonotype was recorded many times. The chain couples TRBV6-5 to TRBJ1-5, with TRBD1 matching 7 bases. Trimming took 6 bases from V and 4 from J; bases not matched to a gene: 6. CDR1 is MNHEY, CDR2 SVGAGI, per germline. The CDR3 runs to 14 residues. In nucleotides, the CDR3 is TGTGCCAGCAGCTCCGGGACAGCGAATCAGCCCCAGCATTTT. Its protein is CASSSGTANQPQHF.

This clonotype showed up many times. V gene TRBV12-3 or TRBV12-4 combines with J gene TRBJ2-7; no clear D gene. Trimming shortened V by 6 bases and J by 7 bases, and 10 bases separated the two germline ends. CDR3 length equals 11 residues. The CDR3 coding sequence is TGTGCCAGCAGGGCCCTCTCGGAGCAGTACTTC. It translates to CASRALSEQYF.

To note about this clonotype: At one boundary the junction diverges from the germline segment, which might be a read error. J is TRBJ2-5 and V is TRBV11-2, with D unresolved. The CDR3 is made up of 12 amino acids. Germline CDR1 reads SGHAT; CDR2 reads FQNNGV. The CDR3 DNA sequence: TGTGCCAACAGCTTTGTTCCGGAGACCCAGTACTTC. Translating gives CANSFVPETQYF.

This clonotype came up many times. This chain connects TRBV29-1 to TRBJ2-7; 8 bases line up with TRBD1. CDR1 and CDR2 from the germline V gene are SQVTM and ANQGSEA. V was clipped by 7 bases and J by 7 bases; unmatched bases: 9. This CDR3 is 12 amino acids long. In DNA form, the CDR3 reads TGCAGCGGATCGGGACAGGCAGGGGAGCAGTACTTC. As protein: CSGSGQAGEQYF.

V is TRBV11-2 and J is TRBJ2-3; maybe TRBD2 (5 bases). The CDR3 is made up of 15 amino acids. Germline CDR1 and CDR2: SGHAT and FQNNGV. DNA for the CDR3: TGTCACAGCAGCCCCACGGGAATCCGTACAGATACGCAGTATTTT. This translates into CHSSPTGIRTDTQYF.

This chain joins TRBV28 and TRBJ1-5; no definite D call. Looked up from germline, CDR1 is MDHEN and CDR2 is SYDVKM. The CDR3 is 11 amino acids. V was pared by 8 bases and J by 7 bases, with 9 bases between. CDR3 region: CASGLIQPQHF. DNA for the CDR3: TGTGCCAGCGGCCTAATCCAGCCCCAGCATTTT.

Only a few counts were recorded for this clonotype. The conserved final phenylalanine or tryptophan is absent from the CDR3, which likely points to a read error. The rearrangement links TRBV6-4 to TRBJ2-1; 12 positions agree with TRBD2. In germline, CDR1 is MRHNA, CDR2 SNTAGT. The CDR3 is made up of 20 amino acids. The J segment lost 1 base and the V segment lost 2 bases, leaving 12 bases of the junction unmatched. In DNA, the CDR3 is TGTGCCAGCAGTGACGAAAAGACTAGCGGGAGCTCAGGGTCCTACAATGAGCAGTTCCTC. Its translation: CASSDEKTSGSSGSYNEQFL.

As for this clonotype: At one end, the junction sequence differs from germline, possibly due to a read error. The rearrangement uses TRBV6-4 and TRBJ2-7, with D maybe TRBD2 (6 bases). The CDR3 contains 12 residues. Germline CDR1 reads MRHNA; CDR2 reads SNTAGT. The CDR3 reads CVSSDAAGSQYF. The CDR3 DNA reads TGTGTCAGCAGTGACGCGGCGGGAAGTCAGTACTTC.